These 27 T cell receptor beta chains originate from one sample sequenced in a study of monozygotic twins with inflammatory bowel disease. TCRdb re-called the 5' RACE reads and catalogs CDR3 proteins one per entry, DNA excluded. Here the sample table reports approximately 330,000 distinct CDR3 sequences. Sequencing input: blood. These receptors all come from a human donor with ulcerative colitis or Crohn's disease, or a healthy co-twin of an affected twin (not recorded which).

This sequence joins TRBV15 and TRBJ1-4. CDR1 is LNHNV, CDR2 YYDKDF, per germline (reference sequence). The CDR3 loop spans 17 amino acids. CDR3 sequence: CATSRGSGGQANEKLFF.

The rearrangement uses TRBV7-2 and TRBJ2-3; TCRdb's D call of TRBD1 is untestable without DNA. The length of the CDR3 is 17 residues. The germline V gene has CDR1 SGHTA and CDR2 FQGNSA. The CDR3 spells CASSPPRVTPATDTQYF.

The chain employs TRBV7-2 and TRBJ2-7; as DNA is missing, the TRBD1 call by TCRdb cannot be tested. In germline, CDR1 is SGHTA, CDR2 FQGNSA. This CDR3 is 15 amino acids long. This CDR3 is CASSPTTGGIYEQYF.

The rearrangement joins TRBV12-3 or TRBV12-4 to TRBJ2-4; the TRBD1 assignment by TCRdb is unverifiable without DNA. The CDR3 spans 16 residues. The CDR3 spells CASSSLPMTGQNIQYF.

The chain employs TRBV4-1 and TRBJ2-5. The CDR3 runs 14 residues. Germline CDR1 and CDR2: MGHRA and YSYEKL. The CDR3 sequence is CASSRAAVGETQYF.

The V gene is TRBV5-1, the J gene TRBJ2-2. CDR3 length: 13 residues. CDR1 and CDR2 from the germline V gene are SGHRS and YFSETQ. CDR3 residues: CASSLGQTGELFF.

V usage is TRBV28 and J usage is TRBJ2-7; absent DNA, TCRdb's TRBD1 call cannot be checked. Germline values: CDR1 MDHEN, CDR2 SYDVKM. The CDR3 length is 15 residues. This chain's CDR3 is CASNTRTHSSYEQYF.

The rearrangement joins TRBV5-1 to TRBJ1-1; there is no DNA to check the TCRdb D call of TRBD1. Germline CDR1 and CDR2: SGHRS and YFSETQ. There are 14 residues in the CDR3. CDR3 in amino acids: CASSFRDRNTEAFF. The full variable domain, in which reference TRBV5-1 and TRBJ1-1 provide the parts outside the CDR3, is KAGVTQTPRYLIKTRGQQVTLSCSPISGHRSVSWYQQTPGQGLQFLFEYFSETQRNKGNFPGRFSGRQFSNSRSEMNVSTLELGDSALYLCASSFRDRNTEAFFGQGTRLTVV.

The V gene is TRBV27, the J gene TRBJ2-5; TCRdb gives TRBD1 as the D gene, but with no DNA this cannot be confirmed. CDR3 length: 14 residues. Germline V CDR1 and CDR2: MNHEY, SMNVEV (reference sequence). The CDR3 loop is CASSPIGAWETQYF.

The V call is TRBV5-1, the J call TRBJ2-1; as DNA is missing, the TRBD2 call by TCRdb cannot be tested. Germline CDR1 is SGHRS and CDR2 is YFSETQ. The CDR3 runs to 16 residues. The CDR3 region is CASSQAGGRSYNEQFF.

The chain links TRBV19 to TRBJ2-1; the TCRdb D gene call, TRBD2, has no DNA to confirm it. Germline CDR1 reads LNHDA; CDR2 reads SQIVND (reference sequence). The CDR3 loop spans 14 amino acids. This CDR3 reads CASSILATVAEQFF.

This chain uses TRBV20-1 with TRBJ1-2; TCRdb's D call of TRBD1 is untestable without DNA. The CDR3 runs to 13 residues. Germline V gene sequence: CDR1 DFQATT, CDR2 SNEGSKA (reference sequence). The CDR3 loop reads CSARPKPGYGYTF.

J is TRBJ1-5 and V is TRBV9; checking the TCRdb D call of TRBD1 is not possible without DNA. Per germline, CDR1 SGDLS and CDR2 YYNGEE. CDR3 length: 13 residues. The CDR3: CASGRDLGQPQHF.

This chain joins TRBV20-1 and TRBJ2-1. CDR1 is DFQATT, CDR2 SNEGSKA, per germline (reference sequence). CDR3 size: 15 residues. CDR3 region: CSADATLSSYNEQFF.

The J gene is TRBJ2-4, the V gene TRBV7-6; TCRdb designates TRBD2, a call that cannot be tested without DNA. CDR3 size: 14 residues. Per germline, CDR1 SGHVS and CDR2 FNYEAQ. CDR3 region: CASSRPSAKNIQYF.

The chain joins TRBV5-1 to TRBJ2-1. The germline gives CDR1 SGHRS, CDR2 YFSETQ. This CDR3 has 17 residues. CDR3 region: CASSLLYGQSSYNEQFF.

V and J are TRBV6-1 and TRBJ2-5. Germline V gene sequence: CDR1 MNHNS, CDR2 SASEGT. This CDR3 contains 15 residues. CDR3 residues: CASKIRASIEETQYF.

The chain couples TRBV12-3 or TRBV12-4 to TRBJ2-7; absent DNA, TCRdb's TRBD2 call cannot be checked. CDR3 size: 14 residues. The CDR3 loop is CASTSSELVYEQYF.

The rearrangement links TRBV20-1 to TRBJ2-4. The CDR3 has 14 amino acids. Germline lookup yields CDR1 DFQATT and CDR2 SNEGSKA (reference sequence). The CDR3 region is CSASNRLAKNIQYF.

V and J are TRBV20-1 and TRBJ2-3; the D call from TCRdb, TRBD2, cannot be confirmed without DNA. The CDR3 is 14 residues long. Germline V gene sequence: CDR1 DFQATT, CDR2 SNEGSKA (reference sequence). CDR3 sequence: CSAGRRGGKDTQYF.

The chain joins TRBV29-1 to TRBJ2-1; TCRdb indicates TRBD2, and absent DNA this call remains unverified. The germline V gene encodes CDR1 SQVTM and CDR2 ANQGSEA. The CDR3 covers 14 residues. CDR3 sequence reads: CSVVRLAGTNEQFF.

The chain carries TRBV29-1 and TRBJ2-7; without DNA, the TCRdb call of TRBD2 cannot be checked. Per germline, CDR1 SQVTM and CDR2 ANQGSEA. This CDR3 comprises 11 residues. CDR3 in amino acids: CSVGEVYEQYF.

V usage is TRBV20-1 and J usage is TRBJ2-3; lacking DNA, the TRBD2 call made by TCRdb goes unchecked. Germline V gene sequence: CDR1 DFQATT, CDR2 SNEGSKA (reference sequence). This CDR3 comprises 15 residues. This CDR3 reads CSASKLAASTDTQYF.

This chain uses TRBV4-3 with TRBJ1-2. The CDR3 is made up of 13 amino acids. CDR1 and CDR2 from the germline V gene are LGHNA and YSLEER. The CDR3 sequence: CASSQEQDAGYTF.

V gene TRBV5-1 combines with J gene TRBJ2-2; with no DNA, the TCRdb D assignment of TRBD1 cannot be verified. Germline V lookup: CDR1 SGHRS, CDR2 YFSETQ. This CDR3 region has 16 residues. The CDR3 sequence is CASSSTPTGNTGELFF.

The V gene is TRBV28, the J gene TRBJ2-7; TCRdb outputs TRBD2, but without DNA this stays unchecked. Germline CDR1 reads MDHEN; CDR2 reads SYDVKM. The CDR3 consists of 17 residues. The CDR3 loop is CASKVAGGTQGNREQYF.

Here the CDR3 reads CSARGSGGAANTGELFF. The chain couples TRBV20-1 to TRBJ2-2; TCRdb lists TRBD1, though no DNA is available to test this call. This CDR3 contains 17 residues. Germline V gene sequence: CDR1 DFQATT, CDR2 SNEGSKA (reference sequence).